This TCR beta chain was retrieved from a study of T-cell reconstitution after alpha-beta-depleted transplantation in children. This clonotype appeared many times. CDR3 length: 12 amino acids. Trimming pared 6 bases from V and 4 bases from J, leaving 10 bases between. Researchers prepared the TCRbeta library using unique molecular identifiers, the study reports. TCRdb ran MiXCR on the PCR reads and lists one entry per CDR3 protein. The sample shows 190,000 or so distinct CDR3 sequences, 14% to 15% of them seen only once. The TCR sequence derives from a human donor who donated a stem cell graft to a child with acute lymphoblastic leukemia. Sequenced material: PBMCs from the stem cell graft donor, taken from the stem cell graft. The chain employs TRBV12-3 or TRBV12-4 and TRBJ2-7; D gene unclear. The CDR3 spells CASSTTRYEQYF. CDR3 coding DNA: TGTGCCAGCAGCACGACTCGATACGAGCAGTACTTC.